This paragraph reports one TCR beta chain. Its antigen is unknown. TCRdb keeps only in-frame clones here, not all; method: immunoSEQ multiplex PCR. Of about 16,000 clones listed, about four fifths were seen once; the top ten hold about 28%. This entry is derived from a study of T cell clones after liver transplantation. Study as a whole: Blood was drawn pre-transplant, before withdrawal, and after full or failed withdrawal. Study-level findings and limits: These preliminary findings come from unstandardized post-transplant sampling times.

Thawed unstimulated PBMCs were FACS-sorted by CD3, CD4 and CD8 into two populations. Germline CDR1 reads SGHAT; CDR2 reads FQNNGV. V was pared by 1 base and J by 7 bases, with 5 bases between. This CDR3 is 12 amino acids long. This TCR was sampled from a human patient who received a liver transplant. Among the T cells, some may be from the graft donor. Sequences were derived from CD8+ T cells from blood, sampled approximately 4 years after liver transplant. The chain uses TRBV11-2 and TRBJ2-1; D gene uncertain. CDR3 region: CASSLVGNEQFF. CDR3 nucleotide sequence: TGTGCCAGCAGCTTAGTAGGGAATGAGCAGTTCTTC.